Shown below are 3 T cell receptor beta chains from a single sample sequenced in a study of T cell responses to AZD1222 COVID-19 vaccine (dated by TCRdb to the early 2020s). Library preparation used the immunoSEQ multiplex PCR assay. Sourced from immuneACCESS, this table was stored by TCRdb with only in-frame sequences that have V and J called. A share of the clones is absent; for the studies checked, an unresolved V gene accounts for under half, and the remainder has no known explanation. Counted in this sample were about 140,000 clones; more than 70% of them appeared once. Clones ranked in the top ten supply 2.5% to 3.5% of the sample. According to the study, the label for this sample's time point signals: about 28 days (+/-7) after the second vaccine dose. The sample in question was peripheral blood, obtained 28 days after the second AZD1222 dose. Receptors originate from an adult who received the AZD1222 COVID-19 vaccine.

This sequence joins TRBV30 and TRBJ2-7; no definite D call. V shed 2 bases and J shed 7 bases, with 12 bases lying between them. The CDR3 loop spans 12 amino acids. Germline V gene data show CDR1 as GTSNPN and CDR2 as SVGIG (reference sequence). CDR3 loop: CAWSPGSPEQYF. CDR3 coding DNA: TGTGCCTGGAGTCCAGGTTCGCCTGAGCAGTACTTC.

The rearrangement uses TRBV19 and TRBJ2-2, with TRBD1 as a possible D gene (6 bases). The CDR3 runs 15 residues. Germline V lookup: CDR1 LNHDA, CDR2 SQIVND (reference sequence). Trimming took off 7 bases at V and 10 bases at J, with 22 bases between the two ends. CDR3 amino acids: CASTDRTPTGKELFF. In DNA, the CDR3 is TGTGCCAGTACCGACAGGACCCCCACAGGGAAGGAGCTGTTTTTT. The whole variable domain, filled in from reference TRBV19 and TRBJ2-2, reads DGGITQSPKYLFRKEGQNVTLSCEQNLNHDAMYWYRQDPGQGLRLIYYSQIVNDFQKGDIAEGYSVSREKKESFPLTVTSAQKNPTAFYLCASTDRTPTGKELFFGEGSRLTVL.

The genes are TRBV27 and TRBJ1-2, with D tentatively TRBD1 (5 bases). The CDR3 has 16 amino acids. Germline V gives CDR1 MNHEY, CDR2 SMNVEV (reference sequence). Trimming took 10 bases from V and 4 from J, leaving 25 bases between them. The CDR3 sequence: CATRSSNGDGGYGYTF. The CDR3 DNA reads TGTGCCACCCGGTCCTCGAACGGGGACGGGGGCTATGGCTACACCTTC.